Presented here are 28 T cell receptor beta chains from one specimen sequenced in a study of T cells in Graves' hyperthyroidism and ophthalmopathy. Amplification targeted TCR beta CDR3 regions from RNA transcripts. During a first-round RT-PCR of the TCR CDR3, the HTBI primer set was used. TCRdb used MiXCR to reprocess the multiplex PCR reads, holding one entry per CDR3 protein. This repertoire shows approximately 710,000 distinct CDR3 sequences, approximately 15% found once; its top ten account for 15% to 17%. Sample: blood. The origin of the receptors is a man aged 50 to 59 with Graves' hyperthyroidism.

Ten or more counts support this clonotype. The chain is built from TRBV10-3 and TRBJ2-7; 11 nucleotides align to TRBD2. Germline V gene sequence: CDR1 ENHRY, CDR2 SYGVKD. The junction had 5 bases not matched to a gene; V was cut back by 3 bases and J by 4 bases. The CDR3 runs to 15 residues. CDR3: CAISDAGTSGYEQYF. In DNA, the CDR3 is TGTGCCATCAGTGACGCCGGGACTAGCGGTTACGAGCAGTACTTC.

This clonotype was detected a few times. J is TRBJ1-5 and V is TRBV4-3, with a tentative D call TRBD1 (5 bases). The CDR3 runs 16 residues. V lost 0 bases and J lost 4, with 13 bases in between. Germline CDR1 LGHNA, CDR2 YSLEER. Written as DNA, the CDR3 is TGCGCCAGCAGCCAAGATCTCGAGAGGGGAAATCAGCCCCAGCATTTT. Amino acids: CASSQDLERGNQPQHF.

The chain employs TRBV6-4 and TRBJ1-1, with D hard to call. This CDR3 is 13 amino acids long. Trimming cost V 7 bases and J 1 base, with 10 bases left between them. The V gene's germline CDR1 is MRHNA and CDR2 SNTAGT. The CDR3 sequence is CASKIGPNTEAFF. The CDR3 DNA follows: TGTGCCAGCAAGATCGGGCCGAACACTGAAGCTTTCTTT.

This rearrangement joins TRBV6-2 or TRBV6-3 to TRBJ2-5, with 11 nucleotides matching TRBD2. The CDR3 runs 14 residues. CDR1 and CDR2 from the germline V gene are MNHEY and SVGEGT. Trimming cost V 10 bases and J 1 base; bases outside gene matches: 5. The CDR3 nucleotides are TGTGCCACCGTGACTAGCGGGACCCAAGAGACCCAGTACTTC. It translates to CATVTSGTQETQYF.

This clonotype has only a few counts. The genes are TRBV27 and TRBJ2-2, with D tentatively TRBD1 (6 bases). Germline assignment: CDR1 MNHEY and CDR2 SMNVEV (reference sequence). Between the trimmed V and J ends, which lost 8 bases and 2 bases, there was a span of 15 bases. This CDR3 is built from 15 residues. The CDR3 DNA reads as TGTGCCAGCCGAGCAGGGGACATCAACACCGGGGAGCTGTTTTTT. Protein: CASRAGDINTGELFF.

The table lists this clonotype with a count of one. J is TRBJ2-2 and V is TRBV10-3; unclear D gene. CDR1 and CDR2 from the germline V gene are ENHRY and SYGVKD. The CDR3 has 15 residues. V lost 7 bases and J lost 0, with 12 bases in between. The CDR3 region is CAITVGETNTGELFF. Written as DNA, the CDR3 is TGTGCCATCACGGTCGGCGAGACGAACACCGGGGAGCTGTTTTTT.

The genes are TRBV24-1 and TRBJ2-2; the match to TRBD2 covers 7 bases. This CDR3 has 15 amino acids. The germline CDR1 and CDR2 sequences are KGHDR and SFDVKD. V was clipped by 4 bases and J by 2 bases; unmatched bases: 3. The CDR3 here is CATSEAGPNTGELFF. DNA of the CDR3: TGTGCCACCAGTGAAGCGGGACCTAACACCGGGGAGCTGTTTTTT.

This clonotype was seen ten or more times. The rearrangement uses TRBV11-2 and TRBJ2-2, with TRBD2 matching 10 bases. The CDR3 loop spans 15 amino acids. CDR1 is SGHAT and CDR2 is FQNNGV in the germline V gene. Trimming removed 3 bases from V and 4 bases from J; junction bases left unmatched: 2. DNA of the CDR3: TGTGCCAGCAGCTTCCTAGCGGGAGCCACCGGGGAGCTGTTTTTT. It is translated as CASSFLAGATGELFF.

The CDR3 bases are TGTGCCAGTAGTCTCACTTGGGCCGGGAACACTGAAGCTTTCTTT. It encodes CASSLTWAGNTEAFF. This chain links TRBV19 with TRBJ1-1, with D unresolved. The CDR3 is 15 residues long. Trimming took off 5 bases at V and 1 base at J, with 14 bases between the two ends. The germline V gene encodes CDR1 LNHDA and CDR2 SQIVND (reference sequence).

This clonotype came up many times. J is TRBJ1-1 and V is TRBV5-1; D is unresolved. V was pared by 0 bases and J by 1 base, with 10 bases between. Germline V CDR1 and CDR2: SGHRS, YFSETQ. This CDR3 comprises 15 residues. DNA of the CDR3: TGCGCCAGCAGCTTGGAGAGTAGGCCGAACACTGAAGCTTTCTTT. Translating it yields CASSLESRPNTEAFF.

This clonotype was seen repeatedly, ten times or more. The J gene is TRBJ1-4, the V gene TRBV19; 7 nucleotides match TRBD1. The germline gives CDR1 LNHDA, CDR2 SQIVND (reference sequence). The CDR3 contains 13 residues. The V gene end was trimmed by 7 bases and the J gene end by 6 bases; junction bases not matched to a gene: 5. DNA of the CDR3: TGTGCCAGTACCGGACAGGTAGATGAAAAACTGTTTTTT. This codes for CASTGQVDEKLFF.

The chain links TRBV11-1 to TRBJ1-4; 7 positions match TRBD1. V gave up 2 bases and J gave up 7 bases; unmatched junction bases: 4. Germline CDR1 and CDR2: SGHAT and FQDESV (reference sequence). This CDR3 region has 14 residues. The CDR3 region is CASSLRGGAEKLFF. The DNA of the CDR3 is TGTGCCAGCAGCTTACGAGGGGGCGCTGAAAAACTGTTTTTT.

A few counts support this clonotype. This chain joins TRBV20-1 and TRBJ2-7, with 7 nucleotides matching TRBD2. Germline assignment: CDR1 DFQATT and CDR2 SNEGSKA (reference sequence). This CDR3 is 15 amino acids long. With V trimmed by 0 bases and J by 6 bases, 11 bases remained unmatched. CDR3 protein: CSARDWTSGGGEQYF. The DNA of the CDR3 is TGCAGTGCTAGAGACTGGACGTCTGGGGGGGGCGAGCAGTACTTC.

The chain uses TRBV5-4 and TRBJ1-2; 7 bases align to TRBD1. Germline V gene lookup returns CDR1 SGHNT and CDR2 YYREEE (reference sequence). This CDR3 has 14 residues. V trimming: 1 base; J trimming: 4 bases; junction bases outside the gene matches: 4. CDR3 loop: CASSLRQGTYGYTF. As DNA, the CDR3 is TGTGCCAGCAGCTTGAGACAGGGAACCTATGGCTACACCTTC.

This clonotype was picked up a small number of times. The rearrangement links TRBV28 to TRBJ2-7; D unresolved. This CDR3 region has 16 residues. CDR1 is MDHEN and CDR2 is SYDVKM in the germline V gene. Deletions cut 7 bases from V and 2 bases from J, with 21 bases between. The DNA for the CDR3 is TGTGCCAGCACTCCCGTAGGTTTCTCAGCCACCTACGAGCAGTACTTC. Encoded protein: CASTPVGFSATYEQYF.

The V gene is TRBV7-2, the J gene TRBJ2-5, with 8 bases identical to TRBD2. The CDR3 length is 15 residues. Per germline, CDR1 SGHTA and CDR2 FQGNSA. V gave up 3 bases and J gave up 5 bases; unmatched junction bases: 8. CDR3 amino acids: CASSFQSGSTETQYF. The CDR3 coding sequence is TGTGCCAGCAGCTTCCAAAGCGGGAGCACGGAGACCCAGTACTTC.

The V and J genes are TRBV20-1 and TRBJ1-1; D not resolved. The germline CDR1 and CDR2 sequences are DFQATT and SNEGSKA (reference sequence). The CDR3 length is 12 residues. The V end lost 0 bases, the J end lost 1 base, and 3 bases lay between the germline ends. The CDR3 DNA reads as TGCAGTGCTAGAGAAACGAACACTGAAGCTTTCTTT. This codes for CSARETNTEAFF.

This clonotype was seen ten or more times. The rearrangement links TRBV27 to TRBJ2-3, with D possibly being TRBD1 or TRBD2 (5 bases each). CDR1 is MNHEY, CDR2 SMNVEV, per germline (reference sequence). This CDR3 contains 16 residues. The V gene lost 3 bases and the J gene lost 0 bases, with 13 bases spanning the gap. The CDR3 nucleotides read TGTGCCAGCAGTTTTCGGGGCTTCCTTAGCACAGATACGCAGTATTTT. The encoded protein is CASSFRGFLSTDTQYF.

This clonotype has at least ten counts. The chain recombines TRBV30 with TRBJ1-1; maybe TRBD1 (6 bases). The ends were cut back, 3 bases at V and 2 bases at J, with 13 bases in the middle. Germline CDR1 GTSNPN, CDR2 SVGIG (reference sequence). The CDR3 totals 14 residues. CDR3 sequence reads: CAWRGQGRNTEAFF. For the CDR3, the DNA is TGTGCCTGGAGGGGACAAGGTCGAAACACTGAAGCTTTCTTT.

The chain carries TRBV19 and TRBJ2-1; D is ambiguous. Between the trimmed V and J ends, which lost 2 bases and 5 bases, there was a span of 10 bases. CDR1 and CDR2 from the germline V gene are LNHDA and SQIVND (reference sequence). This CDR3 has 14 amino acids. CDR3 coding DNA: TGTGCCAGTAGTATATTAGGTGGGGACAATGAGCAGTTCTTC. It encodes CASSILGGDNEQFF. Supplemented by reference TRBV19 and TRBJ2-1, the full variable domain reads DGGITQSPKYLFRKEGQNVTLSCEQNLNHDAMYWYRQDPGQGLRLIYYSQIVNDFQKGDIAEGYSVSREKKESFPLTVTSAQKNPTAFYLCASSILGGDNEQFFGPGTRLTVL.

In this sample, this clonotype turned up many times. CDR3 residues: CASTDERRYGYTF. The CDR3 DNA is TGTGCCAGCACCGACGAACGTCGGTATGGCTACACCTTC. The V and J genes are TRBV2 and TRBJ1-2; D remains unclear. This CDR3 comprises 13 residues. Germline-derived CDR1 and CDR2 are SNHLY and FYNNEI. Trimming shortened V by 7 bases and J by 5 bases, and 14 bases separated the two germline ends.

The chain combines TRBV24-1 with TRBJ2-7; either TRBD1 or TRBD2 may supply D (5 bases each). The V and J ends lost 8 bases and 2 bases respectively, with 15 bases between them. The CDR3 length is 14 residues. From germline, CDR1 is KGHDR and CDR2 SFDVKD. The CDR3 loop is CATNAGDGAYEQYF. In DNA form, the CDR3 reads TGTGCCACCAATGCCGGGGACGGAGCCTACGAGCAGTACTTC.

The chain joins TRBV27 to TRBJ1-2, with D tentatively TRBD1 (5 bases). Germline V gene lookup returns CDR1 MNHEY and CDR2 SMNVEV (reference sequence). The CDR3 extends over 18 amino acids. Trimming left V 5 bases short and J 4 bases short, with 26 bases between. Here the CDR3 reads CASSPIGAGNPTGYGYTF. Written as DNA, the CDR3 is TGTGCCAGCAGTCCCATAGGAGCAGGGAACCCGACCGGCTATGGCTACACCTTC.

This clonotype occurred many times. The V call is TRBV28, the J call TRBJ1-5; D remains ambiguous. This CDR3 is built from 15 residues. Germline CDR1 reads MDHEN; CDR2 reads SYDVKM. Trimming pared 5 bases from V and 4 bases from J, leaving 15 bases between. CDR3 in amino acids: CASSPGPDPNQPQHF. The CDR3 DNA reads TGTGCCAGCAGTCCCGGTCCCGATCCTAATCAGCCCCAGCATTTT. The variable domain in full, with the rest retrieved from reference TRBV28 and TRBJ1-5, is DVKVTQSSRYLVKRTGEKVFLECVQDMDHENMFWYRQDPGLGLRLIYFSYDVKMKEKGDIPEGYSVSREKKERFSLILESASTNQTSMYLCASSPGPDPNQPQHFGDGTRLSIL.

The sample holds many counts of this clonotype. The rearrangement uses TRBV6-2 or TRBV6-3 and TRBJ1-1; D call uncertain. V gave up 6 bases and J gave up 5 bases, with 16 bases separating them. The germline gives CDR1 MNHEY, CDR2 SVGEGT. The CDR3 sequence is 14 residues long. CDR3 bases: TGTGCCAGCAGAAAAAGTAGTTCAAAGACTGAAGCTTTCTTT. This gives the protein CASRKSSSKTEAFF.

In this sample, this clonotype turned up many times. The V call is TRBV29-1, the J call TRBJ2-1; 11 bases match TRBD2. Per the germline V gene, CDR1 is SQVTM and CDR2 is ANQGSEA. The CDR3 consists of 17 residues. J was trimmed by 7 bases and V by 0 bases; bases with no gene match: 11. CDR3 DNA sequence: TGCAGCGTTGAAGATCCTAAGACTAGCGGGAAGGTGAATGAGCAGTTCTTC. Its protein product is CSVEDPKTSGKVNEQFF.

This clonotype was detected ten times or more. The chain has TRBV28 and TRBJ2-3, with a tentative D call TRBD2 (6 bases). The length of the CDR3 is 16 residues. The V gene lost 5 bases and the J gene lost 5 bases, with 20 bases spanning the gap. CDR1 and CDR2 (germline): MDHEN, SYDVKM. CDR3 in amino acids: CASSTGLSFGIDTQYF. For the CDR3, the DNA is TGTGCCAGCAGTACCGGACTATCCTTCGGTATAGATACGCAGTATTTT.

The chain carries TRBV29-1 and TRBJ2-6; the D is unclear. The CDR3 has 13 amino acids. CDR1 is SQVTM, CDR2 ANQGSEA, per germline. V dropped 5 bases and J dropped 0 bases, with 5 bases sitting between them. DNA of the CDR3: TGCAGCGTTTTTGACTCTGGGGCCAACGTCCTGACTTTC. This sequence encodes CSVFDSGANVLTF.